The rows below give T cell receptor beta chains drawn from one sample of a study of prognosis after radiotherapy for stage I lung cancer. TCRdb independently ran MiXCR on the multiplex PCR reads; one entry per CDR3 protein. The data show 15,000 to 20,000 distinct CDR3 sequences, with approximately 28% seen just once and roughly a third held by the top ten. The specimen comprised PBMCs, sampled before or after stereotactic body radiation therapy (not recorded which). The receptors were sampled from a donor aged 50 or older with non-small cell lung cancer. Each CDR3 is given without its conserved first and last residue. Fields, in order: J gene, V gene, CDR3 length, CDR3 protein.

J: TRBJ1-3
V: TRBV18
length: 14
CDR3: ASSPLTGRTGNTIY

J: TRBJ2-1
V: TRBV2
length: 12
CDR3: ATQGLISYNEQF

J: TRBJ2-7
V: TRBV19
length: 11
CDR3: ASSIDSSGEQY

J: TRBJ1-1
V: TRBV5-1
length: 12
CDR3: ASSLGAWDTEAF

J: TRBJ2-5
V: TRBV10-3
length: 12
CDR3: AISELTLQETHY

J: TRBJ2-1
V: TRBV6-2/TRBV6-3
length: 11
CDR3: ASSYDSHNEQF

J: TRBJ2-1
V: TRBV24-1
length: 12
CDR3: ATRGGGRSAYQF

J: TRBJ1-6
V: TRBV30
length: 14
CDR3: ACSNQPRDRVSPLH

J: TRBJ2-1
V: TRBV4-2
length: 17
CDR3: ASSQDTGEGGGSYNEQF

J: TRBJ1-3
V: TRBV28
length: 13
CDR3: ASSFTIGSGNTIY

J: TRBJ2-1
V: TRBV28
length: 14
CDR3: ASSLGETRFYNEQF

J: TRBJ2-7
V: TRBV7-2
length: 13
CDR3: ASSLGGQTSYEQY

J: TRBJ2-1
V: TRBV5-1
length: 17
CDR3: ASSLDPRGSSGRAFIQF

J: TRBJ2-7
V: TRBV12-3/TRBV12-4
length: 13
CDR3: ASSLSGGVWDEQY

J: TRBJ1-3
V: TRBV4-3
length: 13
CDR3: ASSQGWDSGNTIY

J: TRBJ2-5
V: TRBV20-1
length: 13
CDR3: SARPTDRAQETQY

J: TRBJ1-1
V: TRBV9
length: 13
CDR3: ASSARLDLNTEAF

J: TRBJ2-7
V: TRBV4-1
length: 13
CDR3: ASSQYWQGMYEQY

J: TRBJ2-1
V: TRBV27
length: 14
CDR3: ASSPQGSGRYNEQF

J: TRBJ2-3
V: TRBV28
length: 11
CDR3: ASSLVYSDTQY

J: TRBJ2-5
V: TRBV7-2
length: 15
CDR3: ASSLDAAGGIDVTQY

J: TRBJ2-1
V: TRBV20-1
length: 14
CDR3: SARRLAGASYNEQF

J: TRBJ1-2
V: TRBV6-2/TRBV6-3
length: 12
CDR3: ASSYADGFYGYT

J: TRBJ2-7
V: TRBV5-4
length: 13
CDR3: ASSLKGQGTYEQY

J: TRBJ2-1
V: TRBV7-3
length: 13
CDR3: ASSPTGGSYNEQF

J: TRBJ2-7
V: TRBV4-1
length: 11
CDR3: ASSPDTSYEQY

J: TRBJ1-2
V: TRBV7-9
length: 12
CDR3: ARSGRDRAYGYT

J: TRBJ2-7
V: TRBV7-2
length: 10
CDR3: ASSHGTYEQY

J: TRBJ2-3
V: TRBV7-9
length: 12
CDR3: ASSLAGPTDTQY